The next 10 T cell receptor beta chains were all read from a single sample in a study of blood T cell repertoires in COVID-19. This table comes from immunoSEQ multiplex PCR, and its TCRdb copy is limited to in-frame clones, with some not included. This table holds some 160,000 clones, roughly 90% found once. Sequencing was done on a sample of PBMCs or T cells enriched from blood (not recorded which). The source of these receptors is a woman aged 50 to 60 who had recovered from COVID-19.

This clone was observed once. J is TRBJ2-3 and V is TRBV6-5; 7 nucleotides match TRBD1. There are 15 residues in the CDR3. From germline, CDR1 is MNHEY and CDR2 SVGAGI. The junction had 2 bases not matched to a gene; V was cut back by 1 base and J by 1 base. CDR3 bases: TGTGCCAGCAGTTACTGGGGGACAGGCACAGATACGCAGTATTTT. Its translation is CASSYWGTGTDTQYF.

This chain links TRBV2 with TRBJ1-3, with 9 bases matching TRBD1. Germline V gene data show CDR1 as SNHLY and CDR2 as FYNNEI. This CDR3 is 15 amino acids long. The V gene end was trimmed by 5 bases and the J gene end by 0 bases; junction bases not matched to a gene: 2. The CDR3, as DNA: TGTGCCAGCAGTTCGGGACAGGGCTCTGGAAACACCATATATTTT. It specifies CASSSGQGSGNTIYF.

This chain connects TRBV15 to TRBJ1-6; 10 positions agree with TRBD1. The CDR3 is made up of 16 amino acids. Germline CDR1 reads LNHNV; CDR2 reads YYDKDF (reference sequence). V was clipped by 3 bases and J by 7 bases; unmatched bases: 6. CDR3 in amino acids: CATSSGQGVPNSPLHF. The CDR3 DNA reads TGTGCCACCAGCAGCGGACAGGGGGTTCCAAATTCACCCCTCCACTTT.

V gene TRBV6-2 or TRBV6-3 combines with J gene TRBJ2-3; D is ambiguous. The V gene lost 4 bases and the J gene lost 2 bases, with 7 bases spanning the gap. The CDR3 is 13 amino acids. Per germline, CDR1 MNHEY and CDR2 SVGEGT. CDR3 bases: TGTGCCAGCAGTTCCCTCTACACAGATACGCAGTATTTT. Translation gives CASSSLYTDTQYF.

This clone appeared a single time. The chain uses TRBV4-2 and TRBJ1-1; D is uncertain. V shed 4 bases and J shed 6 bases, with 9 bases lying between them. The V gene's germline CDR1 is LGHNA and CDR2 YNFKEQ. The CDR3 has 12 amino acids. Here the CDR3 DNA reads TGTGCCAGCAGCCCCCCTGGGCCTGAAGCTTTCTTT. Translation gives CASSPPGPEAFF.

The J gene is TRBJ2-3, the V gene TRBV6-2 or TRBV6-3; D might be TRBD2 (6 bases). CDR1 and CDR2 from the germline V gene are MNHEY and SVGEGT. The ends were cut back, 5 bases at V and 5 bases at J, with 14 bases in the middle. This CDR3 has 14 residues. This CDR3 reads CASSILGGQDTQYF. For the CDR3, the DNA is TGTGCCAGCAGTATTCTGGGAGGTCAAGATACGCAGTATTTT.

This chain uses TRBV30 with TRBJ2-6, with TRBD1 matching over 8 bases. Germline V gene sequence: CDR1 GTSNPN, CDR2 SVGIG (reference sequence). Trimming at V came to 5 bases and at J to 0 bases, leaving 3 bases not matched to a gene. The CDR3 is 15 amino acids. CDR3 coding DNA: TGTGCCTGGGGACAGGGAACCTCTGGGGCCAACGTCCTGACTTTC. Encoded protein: CAWGQGTSGANVLTF.

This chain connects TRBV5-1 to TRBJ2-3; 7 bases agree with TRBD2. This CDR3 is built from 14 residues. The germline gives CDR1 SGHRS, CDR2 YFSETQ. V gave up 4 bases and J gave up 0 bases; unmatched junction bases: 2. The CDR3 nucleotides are TGCGCCAGCAGCACAGCGGGGAGCACAGATACGCAGTATTTT. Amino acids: CASSTAGSTDTQYF.

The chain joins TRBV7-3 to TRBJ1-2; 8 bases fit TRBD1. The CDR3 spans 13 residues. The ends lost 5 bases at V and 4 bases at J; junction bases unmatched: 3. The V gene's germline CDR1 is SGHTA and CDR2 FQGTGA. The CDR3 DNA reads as TGTGCCAGCAGCCCCGGACAGGGCTATGGCTACACCTTC. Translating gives CASSPGQGYGYTF.

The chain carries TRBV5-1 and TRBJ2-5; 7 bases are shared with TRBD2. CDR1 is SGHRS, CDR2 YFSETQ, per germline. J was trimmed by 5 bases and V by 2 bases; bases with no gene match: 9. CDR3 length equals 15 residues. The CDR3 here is CASSFRGDHRETQYF. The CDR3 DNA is TGCGCCAGCAGCTTTCGGGGGGACCACCGGGAGACCCAGTACTTC.